Listed below are T cell receptor beta chains from one sample, sequenced in a study of cytomegalovirus exposure and HLA in healthy donors. TCRdb keeps only in-frame clones here, not all; method: immunoSEQ multiplex PCR. The table shows 150,000 to 200,000 clones, with about 90% occurring only once. Sequencing was done on a sample of PBMCs. These receptors all come from a woman younger than 30 in good health and CMV-seropositive. The CDR3 runs from the conserved cysteine through the conserved F or W. The D gene is left open where the match is weak. Clone size, where shown, is once, few, many, or a class for clones that have expanded.

v_call: TRBV28; clone_size: NA; d_call: TRBD1; j_call: TRBJ2-6; cdr3_nt: TGTGCCAGCAGTTTCCCCAGGGGGCCTGGGGCCAACGTCCTGACTTTC; cdr3_aa: CASSFPRGPGANVLTF
v_call: TRBV11-1; clone_size: NA; d_call: NA; j_call: TRBJ2-5; cdr3_nt: TGTGCCAGCACCCAAGGGGGGGGAGAGACCCAGTACTTC; cdr3_aa: CASTQGGGETQYF
v_call: TRBV5-6; clone_size: NA; d_call: TRBD2; j_call: TRBJ2-7; cdr3_nt: TGTGCCAGCAAAAATCGACTAGCCCCCTACGAGCAGTACTTC; cdr3_aa: CASKNRLAPYEQYF
v_call: TRBV5-4; clone_size: NA; d_call: TRBD1; j_call: TRBJ1-2; cdr3_nt: TGTGCCAGCAGCTTGGGGGTTGGGACAGGGACGCTTCGCTATGGCTACACCTTC; cdr3_aa: CASSLGVGTGTLRYGYTF
v_call: TRBV5-6; clone_size: NA; d_call: TRBD2; j_call: TRBJ2-5; cdr3_nt: TGTGCCAGCAGCTCCTCCCTCGGGCTAGCGGAAGAGACCCAGTACTTC; cdr3_aa: CASSSSLGLAEETQYF
v_call: TRBV5-1; clone_size: NA; d_call: TRBD1; j_call: TRBJ1-2; cdr3_nt: TGCGCCAGCAGCTTTTCCCTACAGGGGAACTATGGCTACACCTTC; cdr3_aa: CASSFSLQGNYGYTF
v_call: TRBV7-2; clone_size: once; d_call: TRBD1; j_call: TRBJ2-1; cdr3_nt: TGTGCCAGCAGCCTTACCAGGGGGAACTCCTACAATGAGCAGTTCTTC; cdr3_aa: CASSLTRGNSYNEQFF
v_call: TRBV5-1; clone_size: NA; d_call: NA; j_call: TRBJ1-4; cdr3_nt: TGCGCCAGCTGCCCCAACGGGGAGAACTTTGAAAAACTGTTTTTT; cdr3_aa: CASCPNGENFEKLFF
v_call: TRBV9; clone_size: once; d_call: NA; j_call: TRBJ1-2; cdr3_nt: TGTGCCAGCAGCGCAGGGACATCCCCTGATGGCTACACCTTC; cdr3_aa: CASSAGTSPDGYTF
v_call: TRBV11-2; clone_size: NA; d_call: NA; j_call: TRBJ2-7; cdr3_nt: TGTGCCAGCAGCCTAATTCGGTCCTACGAGCAGTACTTC; cdr3_aa: CASSLIRSYEQYF
v_call: TRBV29-1; clone_size: NA; d_call: NA; j_call: TRBJ2-7; cdr3_nt: TGCAGCGTTGGACACCGCTACGAGCAGTACTTC; cdr3_aa: CSVGHRYEQYF
v_call: TRBV4-1; clone_size: NA; d_call: NA; j_call: TRBJ2-7; cdr3_nt: TGCGCCAGCAGCCCCATGCGACAGCCCCACTACGAGCAGTACTTC; cdr3_aa: CASSPMRQPHYEQYF
v_call: TRBV6-5; clone_size: NA; d_call: TRBD1; j_call: TRBJ2-5; cdr3_nt: TGTGCCAGCAGTAAAGGACAGGAGCAAGAGACCCAGTACTTC; cdr3_aa: CASSKGQEQETQYF
v_call: TRBV5-1; clone_size: NA; d_call: TRBD2; j_call: TRBJ2-1; cdr3_nt: TGCGCCAGCAGCTTGGGACCGCGGGAGGGCGGCGATGAGCAGTTCTTC; cdr3_aa: CASSLGPREGGDEQFF
v_call: TRBV7-6; clone_size: NA; d_call: TRBD1; j_call: TRBJ2-2; cdr3_nt: TGTGCCAGCAGCCCCTGGACAGGGGGCGCCGCGAACACCGGGGAGCTGTTTTTT; cdr3_aa: CASSPWTGGAANTGELFF
v_call: TRBV7-2; clone_size: NA; d_call: TRBD1; j_call: TRBJ1-2; cdr3_nt: TGTGCCAGCAGTCCCACAGGGGACTACACCTTC; cdr3_aa: CASSPTGDYTF
v_call: TRBV12-5; clone_size: NA; d_call: NA; j_call: TRBJ1-2; cdr3_nt: TGTGCTAGTGGTAGGCCAAGGGGGATTAACTATGGCTACACCTTC; cdr3_aa: CASGRPRGINYGYTF
v_call: TRBV18; clone_size: NA; d_call: NA; j_call: TRBJ2-3; cdr3_nt: TGTGCCAGCTCACCCCCCGGACAGTATGGCACAGATACGCAGTATTTT; cdr3_aa: CASSPPGQYGTDTQYF
v_call: TRBV9; clone_size: NA; d_call: NA; j_call: TRBJ1-6; cdr3_nt: TGTGCCAGCAGCGTAGACCCAACAGGGCCCTCGGGTAATTCACCCCTCCACTTT; cdr3_aa: CASSVDPTGPSGNSPLHF
v_call: TRBV19; clone_size: NA; d_call: TRBD1; j_call: TRBJ2-5; cdr3_nt: TGTGCCAGTAGTATGACAGGGAAAGAGACCCAGTACTTC; cdr3_aa: CASSMTGKETQYF
v_call: TRBV19; clone_size: NA; d_call: TRBD1; j_call: TRBJ2-1; cdr3_nt: TGTGCCAGTAGAAGACAGGGGAGCTCCTACAATGAGCAGTTCTTC; cdr3_aa: CASRRQGSSYNEQFF
v_call: TRBV27; clone_size: NA; d_call: NA; j_call: TRBJ1-2; cdr3_nt: TGTGCCAGCAGTGCCGGGGGAGAAAACTATGGCTACACCTTC; cdr3_aa: CASSAGGENYGYTF
v_call: TRBV7-9; clone_size: NA; d_call: TRBD1; j_call: TRBJ2-7; cdr3_nt: TGTGCCAGCAGCTGGGGACAGTCCTACGAGCAGTACTTC; cdr3_aa: CASSWGQSYEQYF
v_call: TRBV7-2; clone_size: once; d_call: TRBD2; j_call: TRBJ2-5; cdr3_nt: TGTGCCAGCAGCGATGGGGCGGGAGTGGCCCAGTACTTC; cdr3_aa: CASSDGAGVAQYF
v_call: TRBV6-1; clone_size: NA; d_call: NA; j_call: TRBJ2-3; cdr3_nt: TGTGCCAGCAGCCTGCAGGGACTTTTCACAGATACGCAGTATTTT; cdr3_aa: CASSLQGLFTDTQYF
v_call: TRBV25-1; clone_size: NA; d_call: NA; j_call: TRBJ2-7; cdr3_nt: TGTGCCAGCCGAGGACTACCTTCCTACGAGCAGTACTTC; cdr3_aa: CASRGLPSYEQYF